Listed below are T cell receptor beta chains from one sample, sequenced in a study of graft-versus-host responses after intestinal transplantation. What these receptors recognize is not known. Profiled with immunoSEQ multiplex PCR; TCRdb holds only in-frame clones, not every one. The data contain some 35,000 clones, roughly 94% of them singletons. The sequencing here drew on unstimulated CD4+ T cells sorted from spleen or lymph node cells, taken before transplant. Source of these receptors: a human donor who was the organ donor for an intestinal transplant. Each CDR3 is given with its conserved first and last residue. The order of the fields is CDR3 protein, CDR3 DNA, clone size, V gene, J gene, D gene. A D gene is named only where the DNA matches it firmly. For some rows the clone size is stated as once, few or many, or as a class when expanded; others skip it.

cdr3_aa: CASSLAVRGGGEQFF
cdr3_nt: TGCGCCAGCAGCTTGGCCGTTCGGGGTGGGGGGGAGCAGTTCTTC
clone_size: -
v_call: TRBV5-1
j_call: TRBJ2-1
d_call: -

cdr3_aa: CAWNSSPFSGNTIYF
cdr3_nt: TGTGCCTGGAATTCTAGTCCCTTCTCTGGAAACACCATATATTTT
clone_size: -
v_call: TRBV30
j_call: TRBJ1-3
d_call: -

cdr3_aa: CASSPGLGSTDTQYF
cdr3_nt: TGTGCCAGCAGTCCGGGACTGGGTAGCACAGATACGCAGTATTTT
clone_size: -
v_call: TRBV27
j_call: TRBJ2-3
d_call: -

cdr3_aa: CASNGLKFSYEQYF
cdr3_nt: TGTGCCAGTAATGGTCTAAAATTCTCCTACGAGCAGTACTTC
clone_size: few
v_call: TRBV19
j_call: TRBJ2-7
d_call: -

cdr3_aa: CAISESGLAPYNEQFF
cdr3_nt: TGTGCCATCAGTGAGTCGGGACTAGCCCCCTACAATGAGCAGTTCTTC
clone_size: -
v_call: TRBV10-3
j_call: TRBJ2-1
d_call: TRBD2

cdr3_aa: CSARGGNTIYF
cdr3_nt: TGCAGTGCTAGGGGTGGAAACACCATATATTTT
clone_size: -
v_call: TRBV20-1
j_call: TRBJ1-3
d_call: -

cdr3_aa: CASRFTDTQYF
cdr3_nt: TGTGCCAGCAGATTCACAGATACGCAGTATTTT
clone_size: -
v_call: TRBV6-5
j_call: TRBJ2-3
d_call: -

cdr3_aa: CAISEQGGREKLFF
cdr3_nt: TGTGCCATCAGTGAGCAGGGGGGCCGTGAAAAACTGTTTTTT
clone_size: -
v_call: TRBV10-3
j_call: TRBJ1-4
d_call: TRBD1

cdr3_aa: CASSYWTSGGADIQYF
cdr3_nt: TGTGCCAGCAGTTACTGGACTAGCGGGGGGGCAGACATTCAGTACTTC
clone_size: -
v_call: TRBV6-6
j_call: TRBJ2-4
d_call: TRBD2

cdr3_aa: CASSMANRDSPLHF
cdr3_nt: TGTGCCAGTAGTATGGCGAACAGGGATTCACCCCTCCACTTT
clone_size: few
v_call: TRBV19
j_call: TRBJ1-6
d_call: -

cdr3_aa: CASSIPAGAGTDTQYF
cdr3_nt: TGTGCCAGTAGTATTCCCGCGGGGGCTGGCACAGATACGCAGTATTTT
clone_size: -
v_call: TRBV19
j_call: TRBJ2-3
d_call: -

cdr3_aa: CASSLRDADTQYF
cdr3_nt: TGTGCCAGCAGTTTAAGAGACGCAGATACGCAGTATTTT
clone_size: -
v_call: TRBV27
j_call: TRBJ2-3
d_call: -

cdr3_aa: CASSITEQGHEQYF
cdr3_nt: TGTGCCAGTAGTATTACCGAACAGGGCCACGAGCAGTACTTC
clone_size: once
v_call: TRBV19
j_call: TRBJ2-7
d_call: -

cdr3_aa: CAISEIGETQYF
cdr3_nt: TGTGCCATCAGTGAGATAGGGGAGACCCAGTACTTC
clone_size: -
v_call: TRBV10-3
j_call: TRBJ2-5
d_call: -

cdr3_aa: CASSLAPSGGAQTQYF
cdr3_nt: TGCGCCAGCAGCTTGGCCCCTAGCGGGGGGGCCCAGACCCAGTACTTC
clone_size: -
v_call: TRBV5-1
j_call: TRBJ2-5
d_call: TRBD2

cdr3_aa: CASSIQGSNQPQHF
cdr3_nt: TGTGCCAGTAGTATACAGGGTAGCAATCAGCCCCAGCATTTT
clone_size: -
v_call: TRBV19
j_call: TRBJ1-5
d_call: -

cdr3_aa: CASSEPRDSYGYTF
cdr3_nt: TGTGCCAGCAGTGAACCCCGGGACAGTTATGGCTACACCTTC
clone_size: -
v_call: TRBV25-1
j_call: TRBJ1-2
d_call: TRBD1

cdr3_aa: CASSLGGDGYTF
cdr3_nt: TGTGCCAGCAGCTTAGGAGGGGATGGCTACACCTTC
clone_size: -
v_call: TRBV13
j_call: TRBJ1-2
d_call: -

cdr3_aa: CASSFQQGAEEQFF
cdr3_nt: TGTGCCAGCAGCTTCCAACAGGGGGCGGAGGAGCAGTTCTTC
clone_size: -
v_call: TRBV7-2
j_call: TRBJ2-1
d_call: TRBD1

cdr3_aa: CASSDRTSGGAGSYNEQFF
cdr3_nt: TGTGCCAGCAGTGACCGGACTAGCGGGGGGGCCGGGTCCTACAATGAGCAGTTCTTC
clone_size: -
v_call: TRBV6-1
j_call: TRBJ2-1
d_call: TRBD2

cdr3_aa: CASRQPLTSTDTQYF
cdr3_nt: TGTGCCAGCAGGCAACCGCTGACTAGCACAGATACGCAGTATTTT
clone_size: -
v_call: TRBV6-1
j_call: TRBJ2-3
d_call: -

cdr3_aa: CATRLHRGNTEAFF
cdr3_nt: TGTGCCACCAGATTACACAGGGGAAACACTGAAGCTTTCTTT
clone_size: -
v_call: TRBV15
j_call: TRBJ1-1
d_call: TRBD1

cdr3_aa: CASSFRTGELQATQYF
cdr3_nt: TGCGCCAGCAGCTTCCGAACAGGGGAACTCCAAGCGACCCAGTACTTC
clone_size: -
v_call: TRBV5-1
j_call: TRBJ2-5
d_call: TRBD1

cdr3_aa: CASSLEGETQYF
cdr3_nt: TGTGCCAGCAGCCTAGAGGGAGAGACCCAGTACTTC
clone_size: -
v_call: TRBV11-2
j_call: TRBJ2-5
d_call: -

cdr3_aa: CASSDRDGESSYEQYF
cdr3_nt: TGCGCCAGCAGTGACCGGGACGGAGAAAGCTCCTACGAGCAGTACTTC
clone_size: -
v_call: TRBV10-1
j_call: TRBJ2-7
d_call: -

cdr3_aa: CASSLRLVTEAFF
cdr3_nt: TGTGCCAGCAGCTTGAGGTTAGTCACTGAAGCTTTCTTT
clone_size: -
v_call: TRBV5-6
j_call: TRBJ1-1
d_call: -

cdr3_aa: CASSYSRGEYEQYF
cdr3_nt: TGTGCCAGCAGTTACTCGAGAGGGGAGTACGAGCAGTACTTC
clone_size: -
v_call: TRBV6-5
j_call: TRBJ2-7
d_call: -

cdr3_aa: CASSPGVGDNYGYTF
cdr3_nt: TGTGCCAGCTCACCAGGTGTCGGGGATAACTATGGCTACACCTTC
clone_size: -
v_call: TRBV18
j_call: TRBJ1-2
d_call: -

cdr3_aa: CASSFLWGLTGELFF
cdr3_nt: TGTGCCAGCAGTTTCCTTTGGGGGCTCACCGGGGAGCTGTTTTTT
clone_size: -
v_call: TRBV28
j_call: TRBJ2-2
d_call: -

cdr3_aa: CASSLLYRPTEQFF
cdr3_nt: TGTGCCAGCAGCTTACTGTACAGGCCCACTGAGCAGTTCTTC
clone_size: -
v_call: TRBV11-1
j_call: TRBJ2-1
d_call: -

cdr3_aa: CASRRRQDYGYTF
cdr3_nt: TGTGCCAGCAGGAGGCGGCAGGACTATGGCTACACCTTC
clone_size: -
v_call: TRBV11-2
j_call: TRBJ1-2
d_call: -